Listed below are T cell receptor beta chains from one sample, sequenced in a study of memory CD8 T cells in hepatitis C reinfection. Libraries were prepared by immunoSEQ multiplex PCR; TCRdb keeps only in-frame clonotypes and omits some of them. The sample yields under 60,000 clones, around nine tenths seen once. The sequencing sample was made of naive CD8+ T cells sorted from blood. The receptors shown here come from a man between 18 and 29 years old with hepatitis C virus infection. The CDR3 runs from the conserved cysteine through the conserved F or W. The D gene is left open where the match is weak. Size is omitted from some rows. Given values are once, few, many or a class for expanded clones.

v_call	d_call	j_call	clone_size	cdr3_aa	cdr3_nt
TRBV2	NA	TRBJ2-3	NA	CASNSQAGPTDTQYF	TGTGCCAGCAACTCACAGGCGGGACCCACAGATACGCAGTATTTT
TRBV7-9	NA	TRBJ2-7	few	CASSLVFRISEQYF	TGTGCCAGCAGCTTAGTATTCAGGATAAGCGAGCAGTACTTC
TRBV7-2	TRBD2	TRBJ2-3	once	CASSLGKSGGFSDTQYF	TGTGCCAGCAGCTTGGGCAAAAGCGGGGGGTTCTCAGATACGCAGTATTTT
TRBV2	NA	TRBJ2-7	NA	CASSEPLMGAIDYEQYF	TGTGCCAGCAGTGAACCCCTCATGGGCGCCATAGACTACGAGCAGTACTTC
TRBV6-5	TRBD1	TRBJ1-4	once	CASSYRTGLYEKLFF	TGTGCCAGCAGTTACCGGACAGGTCTTTATGAAAAACTGTTTTTT
TRBV9	NA	TRBJ1-3	NA	CASSEPGDTIYF	TGTGCCAGCAGCGAACCCGGGGACACCATATATTTT
TRBV7-7	NA	TRBJ2-5	once	CASSLAVGPGETQYF	TGTGCTAGCAGCTTAGCGGTAGGGCCGGGGGAGACCCAGTACTTC
TRBV28	TRBD2	TRBJ2-7	NA	CASRHLGGGLAGEQYF	TGTGCCAGCAGACATCTTGGGGGGGGACTAGCGGGTGAGCAGTACTTC
TRBV7-9	NA	TRBJ2-7	NA	CASSSFPDSSYEQYF	TGTGCCAGCAGCTCTTTCCCGGACAGTTCCTACGAGCAGTACTTC
TRBV6-5	TRBD2	TRBJ2-3	NA	CASSSGLAGGDTQYF	TGTGCCAGCAGTTCGGGACTAGCGGGAGGTGATACGCAGTATTTT
TRBV27	TRBD1	TRBJ2-3	NA	CASSSHGQGATDTQYF	TGTGCCAGCAGTTCCCATGGACAGGGGGCCACAGATACGCAGTATTTT
TRBV10-3	TRBD1	TRBJ2-1	NA	CAISSTGTLDEQFF	TGTGCCATCTCTTCGACAGGGACCTTGGATGAGCAGTTCTTC
TRBV6-1	NA	TRBJ1-4	NA	CASAYGPGSNEKLFF	TGTGCCAGCGCATACGGGCCAGGGTCTAATGAAAAACTGTTTTTT
TRBV7-3	TRBD2	TRBJ2-1	NA	CASSLGLSGSFSEQFF	TGTGCCAGCAGCTTAGGTCTTAGCGGGAGCTTTAGTGAGCAGTTCTTC
TRBV5-4	NA	TRBJ2-4	NA	CASSEWTEGNIQYF	TGTGCCAGCAGCGAATGGACCGAGGGAAACATTCAGTACTTC
TRBV7-9	NA	TRBJ1-2	NA	CASTYEGSATNYGYTF	TGTGCCAGCACCTATGAGGGAAGTGCCACTAACTATGGCTACACCTTC